The source of this T cell receptor beta chain is a study of shared clonotypes between healthy human individuals. Study-wide results and caveats: Memory subsets had estimated richness that was generally smaller than that of naive subsets. Measured sharing among donors was expected to vary with sequencing depth.

In the original workflow: ImmunoSEQ output lacked quality scores and full-length reads, limiting matched filtering. Profiling relied on immunoSEQ multiplex PCR, and the TCRdb table lists in-frame clones only, not all of them. That table is the source of V, J and clone size, and D and trimming were worked out from the DNA. Here the sample spans more than 500,000 clones, roughly 95% being singletons. Both subsets, CD45RA+ naive and CD45RA-negative memory, were split from the CD4+ cells. V was clipped by 3 bases and J by 0 bases, with 14 bases between them. Looked up from germline, CDR1 is MGHRA and CDR2 is YSYEKL. This CDR3 region has 16 residues. As for this clone: As yet, its antigen is unknown.

The TCR sequence derives from a young woman in good health. The gene calls are TRBV4-1 and TRBJ1-1, with D possibly being TRBD1 (6 bases). Specimen: naive CD4+ T cells sorted from blood. Described subset: CD45RA+ positively selected. CDR3 DNA: TGCGCCAGCAGCCAGGGACAACTAGGCATGAACACTGAAGCTTTCTTT. Its translation is CASSQGQLGMNTEAFF.